This T cell receptor beta chain was observed in a study of cytomegalovirus exposure and HLA in healthy donors (dated by TCRdb to 2015 to 2018). Background on the whole study: In an earlier analysis of 587 of the donors, 250 to 350 Gb of sequence data and 117 million unique TCR beta sequences from 180 million or so T cells were reported. An early release that covered some 630 HLA-typed donors contained around 300 gigabases of sequencing data and tens of millions of unique TCR sequences. Among the roughly 380 genotyped donors, under 90% belonged to the genetic ancestry cluster associated with self-reported Caucasian donors. The study aimed to test whether cataloging public T cell receptors could reveal signatures of past pathogen exposure. The study profiled the T cell repertoires of approximately 700 subjects by immunosequencing and related them to cytomegalovirus serostatus. In addition to the first cohort of roughly 670 subjects, a separate validation cohort of 120 different subjects was used. High-throughput TCR immunosequencing, statistical association of individual TCRs with disease status, and machine learning were combined to predict cytomegalovirus infection status. A later analysis re-analyzed previously published TCR beta repertoires from 660 or so donors and added high-resolution HLA genotyping to study TCR occurrence patterns. Rather than drawing on any new phenotypic data, the later analysis identified candidate immune exposures from TCR beta sequences and the way those sequences occurred across donors. An earlier analysis of about 620 of the donors applied high-throughput TCR beta sequencing to assess whether each TCR beta V gene segment acted as functional or pseudogenic. Donor age, sex, ethnicity and CMV serostatus were compiled together with the repertoire data. A later genetic analysis took genome-wide SNP genotypes for about three fifths of the roughly 700 donors and used that subset as a discovery cohort. Every repertoire in the discovery cohort had been generated on one and the same sequencing platform. HLA typing included class I and class II loci at four-digit resolution. Typing coverage differed by locus: A, B, C, DRB1 and DQB1 were typed in about 629-640 donors, DQA1 in about 560, DPA1 in 600 to 610, and DPB1 in 450 to 480. Five DR-DQ haplotypes were treated as single units for association and clustering because of strong linkage in the cohort. Among about 360 genotyped donors of the cohort, an average of roughly 240,000 unique TCR beta nucleotide sequences were sequenced per donor, roughly 20% of them non-productive. Overall results and qualifications from the work: Because counts were too low, under 20 rarely observed V segments, including chromosome 9 orphons, were left out of the earlier analysis of 500 to 650 of the donors. In an earlier analysis of some 540 of the donors, most TCR beta V segments appeared in productive rearrangements about 87% or about 30% of the time, broadly matching IMGT annotations. Linkage disequilibrium might explain the correlated functional status among segregating V segments, but an unknown experimental factor could not be excluded. While some public TCRs were present in many individuals, most TCR sequences turned up only very rarely across donors. V-gene and J-gene trimming of TCR beta chains was associated with a missense DCLRE1C variant in a later genetic analysis, and the association was replicated in an independent cohort. In a later analysis, most CMV-associated TCR beta chains were found to appear HLA-restricted, with HLA associations seemingly driven largely by CMV exposure. In a later analysis, HLA-associated TCR beta chains showed more clonal expansion and lower generation probabilities than non-associated chains that were equally common. In vitro tests confirmed that a few of the cytomegalovirus-associated TCR beta chains recognize cytomegalovirus antigens. Immune exposure information for the cohort was limited to CMV serostatus. The presence/absence analyses assumed that sequencing depth was roughly uniform across donors, and that assumption may not be true. The authors suggested that the approach could potentially be generalized to other disease states and immunological phenotypes. When HLA alleles, especially DR and DQ, strongly co-occurred, TCR associations were difficult to assign to individual alleles. The classifier was reported to diagnose cytomegalovirus status with high specificity and sensitivity in both the original cohort and the validation cohort. Because HLA typing was unavailable for some donors at each locus, only the typed subset was used in association tests. In a later analysis, the rate of TCR association differed among HLA loci, with DRB1 alleles having the most associated TCRs and HLA-C alleles having the fewest. A later genetic analysis reported fewer N-insertions in productive TCRs among donors in an Asian-associated ancestry cluster than the roughly 700-donor mean. Only TCR beta chains were sequenced in this cohort, and the absence of alpha or paired-chain data limited detectable features. The study listed 150 to 200 TCR beta chains as associated with cytomegalovirus. In a later analysis, several top co-occurrence clusters were reported to appear linked to parvovirus B19, influenza, CMV and Epstein-Barr virus. A further reported finding was that TCR beta sequences accurately predicted the HLA-A and HLA-B alleles for most subjects in the first cohort. A group of highly shared sequence variants was considered likely to be a technical artifact of the sequencing pipeline. The 87-base-pair reads could not distinguish some IMGT-functional V segments, including TRBV6-2 and TRBV6-3, so those segments were excluded. In a later analysis, about 17,000 TCR beta sequences were associated with specific HLA alleles at a false discovery rate of 0.05.

The method was the immunoSEQ multiplex PCR assay. The multiplex PCR relied on a mix of 60 forward primers for TCR Vbeta segments and 13 reverse primers for TCR Jbeta segments. The CDR3 region of rearranged TCR beta genes was amplified from genomic DNA by a multiplex PCR assay. The Illumina HiSeq System was used to sequence the amplified TCR beta libraries as 87-base-pair reads. In the original analysis: In a later analysis, 80 million or so unique TCR beta chains were counted across the roughly 670 repertoires, and roughly 9.9 million of these chains were shared by at least two donors. Raw reads were error-corrected and collapsed into unique sequences with a nearest-neighbor algorithm that merged closely related sequences to remove PCR and sequencing errors. To assign V, D and J gene segments, CDR3 sequences were aligned to IMGT reference sequences. For a sequence to be retained, a match of at least six nucleotides was required to both a V gene segment and a J gene segment. Rearrangements were classified as productive when the CDR3 lacked stop codons and remained in frame with V and J, and all other rearrangements were classified as non-productive. Following IMGT convention, CDR3 was defined as the stretch from the second conserved V-encoded cysteine up to the conserved J-encoded phenylalanine. The earlier analysis of about 620 of the donors excluded sequences that lacked an unambiguous match to a single V gene segment. An earlier analysis of a few hundred of the donors classified V segments as functional when productive rearrangements were above 56.7% and as segregating when the standard deviation between donors was above 5%. A statistical classification framework was built for diagnosing cytomegalovirus status from the catalog of TCR beta chain sequences. V and J gene assignment, in a later analysis, came from comparing TCR nucleotide sequences with IMGT/GENE-DB human TR gene sequences. The TCRdist pipeline was used in a later analysis to assign CDR3 sequences and most-parsimonious VDJ recombination scenarios. In a later analysis, every TCR beta chain was defined by the combination of its CDR3 amino acid sequence and its V-gene family, and reads without a unique V-gene family were dropped. To address suspected cross-contamination and a sequencing artifact, a later analysis removed around 590 highly shared, low-generation-probability nucleotide sequences. For each public chain, a later analysis derived a clonal expansion index from normalized ranks of inferred template counts within each repertoire. In a later analysis, generation probabilities were computed with a VDJ recombination model fitted to out-of-frame rearrangements, and the resulting probabilities were checked against IGoR. Hypergeometric tests were used in a later analysis to score TCR-TCR, TCR-HLA and TCR-CMV co-occurrence, with a repertoire-size bias correction applied to the TCR pairs. To estimate false discovery rates, a later analysis permuted the HLA or CMV assignments 20 times. In a later analysis, co-occurring TCRs were grouped using DBSCAN, and TCRdist sequence similarity was added for clustering within HLA-allele-positive subsets. Co-occurrence clustering excluded repertoires with fewer than 30,000 or more than 120,000 public chains, plus five with anomalous nucleotide sharing. TCRdb holds this immuneACCESS table with in-frame rearrangements only. Some clones are missing; in checked studies, unresolved V genes explain under half, and the rest has no known cause. The V and J calls and clone size come from that table; D and trimming were worked out from the DNA. The sample table contains about 110,000 clones; only one count was recorded for less than 80% of them. The top ten constitute around 4% of the sample.

The CDR3 spans 16 residues, from the cysteine through the phenylalanine. Kept here is only the CDR3 DNA, which spans 48 bases and is read in frame from base 1. The germline V gene (reference sequence) provides CDR1 MNHEY and CDR2 SMNVEV. Deletion took 6 bases off V and 4 bases off J, with a span of 19 bases between the germline ends. The table lists this clone with a few counts. Its recognized antigen is unknown. Base qualities were left out, and no much larger clone turns up one base away. The cohort was made up of 650 to 700 healthy bone marrow donors. All cohort members were sampled while nominally healthy, although unrecorded immune exposures were likely present. The donor tested CMV seropositive, placing the donor among the 290 or so seropositive members of the cohort. Each donor provided a peripheral blood sample, and peripheral blood mononuclear cells were used for TCR beta sequencing. Genomic DNA was extracted from the blood cell samples with the Qiagen DNeasy Blood Extraction Kit.

The rearrangement joined TRBV27 to TRBJ2-1; 6 matching bases give a weak D call of TRBD2. This sequence was found in a woman aged 40-49 years in good health and CMV-seropositive. The sample taken for sequencing was PBMCs. The CDR3 is CASSPLGRDRYNEQFF. The DNA sequence is as follows: TGTGCCAGCAGCCCCTTGGGGCGGGACCGTTACAATGAGCAGTTCTTC.